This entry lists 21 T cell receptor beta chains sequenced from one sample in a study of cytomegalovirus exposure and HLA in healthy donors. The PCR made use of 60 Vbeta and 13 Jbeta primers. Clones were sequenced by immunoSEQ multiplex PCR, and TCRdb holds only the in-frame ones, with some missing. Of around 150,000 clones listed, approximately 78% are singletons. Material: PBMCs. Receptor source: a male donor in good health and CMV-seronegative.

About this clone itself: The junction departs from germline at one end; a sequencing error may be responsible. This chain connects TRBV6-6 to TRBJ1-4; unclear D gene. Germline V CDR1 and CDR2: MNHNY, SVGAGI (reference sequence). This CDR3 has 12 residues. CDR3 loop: CASRYPKEKLFF. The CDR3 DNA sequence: TGTGCCAGCAGATATCCTAAGGAAAAACTGTTTTTT.

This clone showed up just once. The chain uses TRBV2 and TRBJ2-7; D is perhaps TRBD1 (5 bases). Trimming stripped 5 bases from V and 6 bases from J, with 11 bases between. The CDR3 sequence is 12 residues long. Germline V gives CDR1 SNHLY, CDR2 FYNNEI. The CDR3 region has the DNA TGTGCCAGCAGTCAGGGAACGGGCGAGCAGTACTTC. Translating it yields CASSQGTGEQYF.

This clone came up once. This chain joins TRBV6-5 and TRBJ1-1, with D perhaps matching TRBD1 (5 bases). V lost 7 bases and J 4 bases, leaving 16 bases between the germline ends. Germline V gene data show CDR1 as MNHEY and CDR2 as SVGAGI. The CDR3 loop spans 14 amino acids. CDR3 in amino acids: CASTLSGTFTEAFF. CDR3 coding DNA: TGTGCCAGCACCCTTTCCGGGACTTTCACTGAAGCTTTCTTT.

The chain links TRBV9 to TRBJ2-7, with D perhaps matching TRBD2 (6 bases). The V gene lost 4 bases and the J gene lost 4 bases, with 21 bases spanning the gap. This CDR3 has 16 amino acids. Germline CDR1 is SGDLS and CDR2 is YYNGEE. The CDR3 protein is CASSPWGEGGAYEQYF. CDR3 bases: TGTGCCAGCAGCCCCTGGGGGGAAGGTGGGGCGTACGAGCAGTACTTC.

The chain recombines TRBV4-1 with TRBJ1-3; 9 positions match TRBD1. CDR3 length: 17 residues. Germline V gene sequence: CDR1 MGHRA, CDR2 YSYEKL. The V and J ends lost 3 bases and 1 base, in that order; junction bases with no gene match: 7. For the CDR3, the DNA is TGCGCCAGCAGCCAGGGAGGACAGGGGAAGTCTGGAAACACCATATATTTT. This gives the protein CASSQGGQGKSGNTIYF.

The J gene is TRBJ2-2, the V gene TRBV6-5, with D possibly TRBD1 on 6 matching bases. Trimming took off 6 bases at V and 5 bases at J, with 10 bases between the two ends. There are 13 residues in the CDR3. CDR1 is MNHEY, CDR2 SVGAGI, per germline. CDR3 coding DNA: TGTGCCAGCAGATCCCAGGGGACCGGGGAGCTGTTTTTT. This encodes CASRSQGTGELFF.

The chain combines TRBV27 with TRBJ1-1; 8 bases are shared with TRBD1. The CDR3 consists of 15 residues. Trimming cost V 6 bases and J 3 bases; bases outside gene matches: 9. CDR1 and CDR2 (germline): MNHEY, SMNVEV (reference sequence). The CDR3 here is CASSPGTGLHTEAFF. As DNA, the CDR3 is TGTGCCAGCAGCCCTGGGACAGGACTCCACACTGAAGCTTTCTTT.

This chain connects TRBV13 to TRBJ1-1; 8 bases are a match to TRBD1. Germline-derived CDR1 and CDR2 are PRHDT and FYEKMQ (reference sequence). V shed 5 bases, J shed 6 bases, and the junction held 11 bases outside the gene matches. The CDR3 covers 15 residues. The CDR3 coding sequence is TGTGCCAGCAGCACCAGCTTCGGACAGGGTTCTGAAGCTTTCTTT. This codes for CASSTSFGQGSEAFF.

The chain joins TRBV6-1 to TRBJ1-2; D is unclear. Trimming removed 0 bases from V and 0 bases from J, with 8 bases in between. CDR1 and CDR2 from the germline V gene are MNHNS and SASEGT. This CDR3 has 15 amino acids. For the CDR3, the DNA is TGTGCCAGCAGTGAAGCCAGAACGACTAACTATGGCTACACCTTC. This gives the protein CASSEARTTNYGYTF.

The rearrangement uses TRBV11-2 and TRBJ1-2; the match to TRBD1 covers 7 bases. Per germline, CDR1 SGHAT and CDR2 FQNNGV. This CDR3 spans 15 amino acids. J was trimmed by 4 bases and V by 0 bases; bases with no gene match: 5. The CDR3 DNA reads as TGTGCCAGCAGCTTAGATCGCAAGGGGGCCTATGGCTACACCTTC. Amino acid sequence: CASSLDRKGAYGYTF.

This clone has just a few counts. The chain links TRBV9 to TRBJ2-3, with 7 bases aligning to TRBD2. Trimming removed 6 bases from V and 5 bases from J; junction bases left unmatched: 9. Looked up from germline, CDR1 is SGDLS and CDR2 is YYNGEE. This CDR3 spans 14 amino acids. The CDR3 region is CASNGGSGLDTQYF. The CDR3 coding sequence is TGTGCCAGCAACGGGGGTAGCGGGCTAGATACGCAGTATTTT.

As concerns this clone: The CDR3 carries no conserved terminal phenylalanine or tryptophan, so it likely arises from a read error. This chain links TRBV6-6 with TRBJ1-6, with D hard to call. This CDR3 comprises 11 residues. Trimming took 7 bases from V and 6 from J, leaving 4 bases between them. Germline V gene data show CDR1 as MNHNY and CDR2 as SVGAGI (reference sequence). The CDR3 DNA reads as TGTGCCAGCAAGAGTAATTCACCCCTCCACCTT. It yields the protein CASKSNSPLHL.

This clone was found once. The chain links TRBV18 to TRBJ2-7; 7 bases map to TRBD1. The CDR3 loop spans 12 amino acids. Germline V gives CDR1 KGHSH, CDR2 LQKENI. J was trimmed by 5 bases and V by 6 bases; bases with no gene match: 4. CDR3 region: CASSLDRDEQYF. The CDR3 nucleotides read TGTGCCAGCTCCCTCGACAGGGACGAGCAGTACTTC.

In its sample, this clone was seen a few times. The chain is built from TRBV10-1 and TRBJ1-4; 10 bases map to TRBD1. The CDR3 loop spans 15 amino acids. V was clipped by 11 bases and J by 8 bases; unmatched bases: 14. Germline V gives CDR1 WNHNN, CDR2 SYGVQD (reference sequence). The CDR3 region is CAFFGRGTGDEKLFF. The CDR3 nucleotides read TGCGCCTTTTTCGGAAGGGGGACAGGGGACGAAAAACTGTTTTTT.

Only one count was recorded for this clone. The CDR3 region is CASSLLGAVEAFF. The CDR3 DNA is TGTGCCAGCAGTTTGCTGGGGGCAGTTGAAGCTTTCTTT. The gene calls are TRBV6-5 and TRBJ1-1; D is possibly TRBD1 (6 bases). The CDR3 loop spans 13 amino acids. CDR1 is MNHEY and CDR2 is SVGAGI in the germline V gene. V was shortened by 4 bases and J by 7 bases, with 13 bases between the two germline ends.

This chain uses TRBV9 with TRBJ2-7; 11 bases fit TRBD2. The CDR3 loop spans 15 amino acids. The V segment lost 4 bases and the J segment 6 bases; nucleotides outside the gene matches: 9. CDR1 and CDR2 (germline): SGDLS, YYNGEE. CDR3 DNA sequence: TGTGCCAGCAGCCCAGGTAGCGGGAGGGCCGTCGAGCAGTACTTC. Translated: CASSPGSGRAVEQYF. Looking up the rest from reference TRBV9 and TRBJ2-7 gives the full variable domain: DSGVTQTPKHLITATGQRVTLRCSPRSGDLSVYWYQQSLDQGLQFLIQYYNGEERAKGNILERFSAQQFPDLHSELNLSSLELGDSALYFCASSPGSGRAVEQYFGPGTRLTVT.

The CDR3 coding sequence is TGTGCCAGCAGTGAAGTCCCCCGAGGGGAGCAGTACTTC. It specifies CASSEVPRGEQYF. J is TRBJ2-7 and V is TRBV2, with D perhaps TRBD2 (5 bases). CDR1 SNHLY and CDR2 FYNNEI come from the germline V gene. There are 13 residues in the CDR3. V lost 1 base and J lost 7, with 11 bases in between.

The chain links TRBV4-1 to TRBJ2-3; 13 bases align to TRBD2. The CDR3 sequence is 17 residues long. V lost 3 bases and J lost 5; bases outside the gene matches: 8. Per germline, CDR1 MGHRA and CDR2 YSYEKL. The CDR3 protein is CASSQLLAGGPVDTQYF. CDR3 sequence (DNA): TGCGCCAGCAGCCAGCTACTAGCGGGAGGGCCTGTAGATACGCAGTATTTT.

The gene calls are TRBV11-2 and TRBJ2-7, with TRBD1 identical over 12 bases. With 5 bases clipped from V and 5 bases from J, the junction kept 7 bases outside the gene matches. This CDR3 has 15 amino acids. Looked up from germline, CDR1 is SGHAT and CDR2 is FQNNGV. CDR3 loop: CASSIPGQGAHEQYF. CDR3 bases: TGTGCCAGCAGCATTCCGGGACAGGGGGCACACGAGCAGTACTTC. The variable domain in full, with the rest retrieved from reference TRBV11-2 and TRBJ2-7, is EAGVAQSPRYKIIEKRQSVAFWCNPISGHATLYWYQQILGQGPKLLIQFQNNGVVDDSQLPKDRFSAERLKGVDSTLKIQPAKLEDSAVYLCASSIPGQGAHEQYFGPGTRLTVT.

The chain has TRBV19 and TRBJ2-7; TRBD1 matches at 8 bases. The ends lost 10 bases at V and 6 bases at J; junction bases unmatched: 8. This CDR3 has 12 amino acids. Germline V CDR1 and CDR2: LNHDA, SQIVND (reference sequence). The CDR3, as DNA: TGTGCCACCCTGGGACAGGTCGGCGAGCAGTACTTC. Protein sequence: CATLGQVGEQYF.

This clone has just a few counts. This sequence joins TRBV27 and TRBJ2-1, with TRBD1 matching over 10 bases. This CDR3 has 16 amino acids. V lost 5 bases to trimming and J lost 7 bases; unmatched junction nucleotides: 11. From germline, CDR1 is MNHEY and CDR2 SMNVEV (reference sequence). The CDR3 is CASSPRGGTGVNEQFF. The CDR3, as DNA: TGTGCCAGCAGTCCCCGAGGGGGGACAGGGGTTAATGAGCAGTTCTTC.